The rows below give T cell receptor beta chains drawn from one sample of a study of early T cells in non-severe SARS-CoV-2 infection. TCRdb re-analysed the 5' RACE reads in MiXCR, keeping a single row per CDR3 protein. The sample yields 35,000 to 40,000 distinct CDR3 sequences, approximately 6.3% seen once. Input material: whole blood. The source of these receptors is an adult who was a healthcare worker with PCR-confirmed SARS-CoV-2 infection or an uninfected control (not recorded which). The conserved cysteine and the conserved F or W are not part of the CDR3 here. A D gene is named only where the DNA matches it firmly. Some rows have no size entry. The others give once, few or many, or a class for an expanded clone.

TRBD2 TRBJ2-2 TRBV19 many 15 ASIGLAGAKGTGELF
- TRBJ2-1 TRBV19 many 11 ASSRMGGNEQF
- TRBJ2-7 TRBV5-4 many 13 ASSLAGVGVSEQY
- TRBJ1-2 TRBV20-1 - 11 SATKVGGMGYT
- TRBJ1-2 TRBV3-1 many 11 ASSRMGRYGYT
- TRBJ1-1 TRBV11-2 many 10 ASSRTVTEAF
TRBD2 TRBJ2-3 TRBV20-1 many 15 SARPWVSGVGTDTQY
- TRBJ2-7 TRBV11-2 - 11 ASIPATGAEQY
TRBD2 TRBJ2-3 TRBV20-1 few 13 SAPHSSGGSDTQY
- TRBJ1-5 TRBV21-1 - 18 ASSKLPGEVSMQVNQPQH
- TRBJ1-6 TRBV7-9 many 10 ASSLGGSPLH
TRBD2 TRBJ2-1 TRBV11-2 many 15 ASSLWSGRSSYNEQF
- TRBJ2-1 TRBV7-9 many 12 ASSLGTNRNEQF
TRBD2 TRBJ2-2 TRBV7-2 many 13 ASSFPSGYTGELF
- TRBJ2-1 TRBV6-1 - 11 ASSEDGYNEQF
TRBD1 TRBJ1-5 TRBV19 many 13 ASSIEGQRIQPQH
- TRBJ1-2 TRBV5-1 many 17 ASSLMVIVKYYHNYGYT
- TRBJ2-1 TRBV10-3 many 13 AISLGPSSYNEQF
- TRBJ2-1 TRBV7-7 many 12 ASSPSLAIGEQF
TRBD1 TRBJ1-1 TRBV12-3/TRBV12-4 many 12 ASSLTGRGTEAF
TRBD1 TRBJ1-1 TRBV6-6 - 14 ASSYLADRANTEAF
TRBD1 TRBJ2-7 TRBV7-9 few 13 ASSPAGGRFYEQY
TRBD1 TRBJ1-2 TRBV9 many 12 ASSVRTGGGGYT
- TRBJ1-2 TRBV2 many 11 ATQEVKGIGYT
- TRBJ2-2 TRBV7-9 many 12 ASSLDSFTGELF
TRBD1 TRBJ2-3 TRBV14 few 13 ASSPRTGNTDTQY
TRBD1 TRBJ1-6 TRBV25-1 - 13 ASSPRTGGNSPLH
TRBD2 TRBJ2-1 TRBV19 few 14 ASSKAGLAPHNEQF
TRBD1 TRBJ1-2 TRBV4-2 many 12 ASSLDRVDYGYT
TRBD1 TRBJ2-7 TRBV2 many 12 ASSGGQGVGEQY
TRBD2 TRBJ2-5 TRBV4-2 - 14 ASSQMTSGGMETQN
- TRBJ2-1 TRBV2 many 15 ARKRLAQNGVANEQF
TRBD1 TRBJ2-7 TRBV5-1 many 13 ASSLGTGRSYEQY
- TRBJ1-1 TRBV6-2/TRBV6-3 many 13 ASSYGPGKGSEAF
- TRBJ2-5 TRBV28 many 10 ASSTNYGTQY
TRBD2 TRBJ2-5 TRBV6-2/TRBV6-3 many 13 ASKTGTSGQETQY
- TRBJ2-3 TRBV10-2 many 11 ASSDRGKDTQY
- TRBJ2-7 TRBV2 medium-sized 9 ASSEGFEQY
- TRBJ2-7 TRBV6-5 many 13 ASSRTEKGIYEQY
TRBD2 TRBJ2-1 TRBV9 many 15 ASSVETSGGLYNEQF
- TRBJ1-6 TRBV18 many 13 ASSPRTDNNSPLH
- TRBJ1-1 TRBV20-1 many 10 SARVGDTEAF
TRBD2 TRBJ2-3 TRBV20-1 many 11 SASSGRALEKY
- TRBJ1-2 TRBV4-2 many 11 ASSPLDSHGYT
- TRBJ1-1 TRBV20-1 few 12 SARDQGMNTEAF